Listed below are T cell receptor beta chains from one sample, sequenced in a study of brain metastases from non-small cell lung cancer. Generated by immunoSEQ multiplex PCR, the TCRdb table keeps only in-frame clones and is missing some. The table lists about 8,000 clones, 70% to 90% of them singletons. The sample was primary lung tumor tissue. The source is a donor over 35 with non-small cell lung cancer. Both conserved end residues are part of each CDR3. The D gene is left open where the match is weak. Rows give clone size only sometimes, using once, few, many, or a class for an expanded clone.

clone_size: NA
j_call: TRBJ1-2
v_call: TRBV7-8
d_call: TRBD1
cdr3_length: 12
cdr3_nt: TGTGCCAGCAGCTCTTACAGGGGGCTAGGGACCTTC
cdr3_aa: CASSSYRGLGTF

clone_size: NA
j_call: TRBJ2-6
v_call: TRBV7-2
d_call: NA
cdr3_length: 16
cdr3_nt: TGTGCCAGCAGCCCCGGCGGAACGTCTGGGGCCAACGTCCTGACTTTC
cdr3_aa: CASSPGGTSGANVLTF

clone_size: NA
j_call: TRBJ2-6
v_call: TRBV7-9
d_call: NA
cdr3_length: 16
cdr3_nt: TGTGCCAGCCACTATCGGCAGGGCTCTGGGGCCAACGTCCTGACTTTC
cdr3_aa: CASHYRQGSGANVLTF

clone_size: NA
j_call: TRBJ1-6
v_call: TRBV9
d_call: TRBD1
cdr3_length: 18
cdr3_nt: TGTGCCAGCAGCGAAACACCGGGACAGGGCTCCTATAATTCACCCCTCCACTTT
cdr3_aa: CASSETPGQGSYNSPLHF

clone_size: NA
j_call: TRBJ2-1
v_call: TRBV4-1
d_call: TRBD2
cdr3_length: 17
cdr3_nt: TGCGCCAGCAGCCAGGGCGGGACTAGCCTCGGCTGGGATGAGCAGTTCTTC
cdr3_aa: CASSQGGTSLGWDEQFF

clone_size: NA
j_call: TRBJ2-2
v_call: TRBV5-1
d_call: TRBD1
cdr3_length: 15
cdr3_nt: TGCGCCAGCAGCCCGGGACAGGGGGTGGACGGGGAGCTGTTTTTT
cdr3_aa: CASSPGQGVDGELFF

clone_size: NA
j_call: TRBJ1-2
v_call: TRBV7-9
d_call: TRBD1
cdr3_length: 12
cdr3_nt: TGTGCCAGCAGCTCCACAGGGGGTGGCTACACCTTC
cdr3_aa: CASSSTGGGYTF

clone_size: NA
j_call: TRBJ1-1
v_call: TRBV6-5
d_call: NA
cdr3_length: 16
cdr3_nt: TGTGCCAACAGTTACTCGGGAAGGGGGAGGAACACTGAAGCTTTCTTT
cdr3_aa: CANSYSGRGRNTEAFF

clone_size: NA
j_call: TRBJ1-1
v_call: TRBV2
d_call: TRBD1
cdr3_length: 14
cdr3_nt: TGTGCCAGCAGTGAAGAATCAGGGGGGACTGAAGCTTTCTTT
cdr3_aa: CASSEESGGTEAFF

clone_size: NA
j_call: TRBJ2-3
v_call: TRBV5-1
d_call: TRBD1
cdr3_length: 16
cdr3_nt: TGCGCCAGCAGCTGGGGGGACAGGGGGCTTGCAGATACGCAGTATTTT
cdr3_aa: CASSWGDRGLADTQYF

clone_size: NA
j_call: TRBJ2-5
v_call: TRBV4-2
d_call: TRBD2
cdr3_length: 16
cdr3_nt: TGTGCCAGCAGCCAAGATGAGCGGGGGGCGGAGGAGACCCAGTACTTC
cdr3_aa: CASSQDERGAEETQYF

clone_size: NA
j_call: TRBJ1-3
v_call: TRBV6-2/TRBV6-3
d_call: NA
cdr3_length: 13
cdr3_nt: TGTGCCAGCAGTTACCCGACTGGAAACACCATATATTTT
cdr3_aa: CASSYPTGNTIYF

clone_size: NA
j_call: TRBJ1-1
v_call: TRBV4-3
d_call: NA
cdr3_length: 15
cdr3_nt: TGCGCCAGCTCCTTATTCCGGGGGGCGAACACTGAAGCTTTCTTT
cdr3_aa: CASSLFRGANTEAFF

clone_size: NA
j_call: TRBJ1-3
v_call: TRBV28
d_call: NA
cdr3_length: 16
cdr3_nt: TGTGCCAGCAGTTCGCCGGACGTCGCTTCTGGAAACACCATATATTTT
cdr3_aa: CASSSPDVASGNTIYF

clone_size: NA
j_call: TRBJ2-3
v_call: TRBV7-3
d_call: TRBD2
cdr3_length: 16
cdr3_nt: TGTGCCAGCAGCCAGGGGCTAGCGGGGGGCACAGATACGCAGTATTTT
cdr3_aa: CASSQGLAGGTDTQYF

clone_size: once
j_call: TRBJ1-2
v_call: TRBV29-1
d_call: NA
cdr3_length: 14
cdr3_nt: TGCAGCGTTGGTGTCGGGGCTTCTAACTATGGCTACACCTTC
cdr3_aa: CSVGVGASNYGYTF

clone_size: NA
j_call: TRBJ1-1
v_call: TRBV19
d_call: NA
cdr3_length: 14
cdr3_nt: TGTGCCAGTAGTGAAAGACAGAGGTACACTGAAGCTTTCTTT
cdr3_aa: CASSERQRYTEAFF

clone_size: NA
j_call: TRBJ2-6
v_call: TRBV4-2
d_call: NA
cdr3_length: 17
cdr3_nt: TGTGCCAGCAGCCAACTGATAGGGGGGGCAGGAGCCAACGTCCTGACTTTC
cdr3_aa: CASSQLIGGAGANVLTF

clone_size: NA
j_call: TRBJ1-2
v_call: TRBV6-5
d_call: TRBD1
cdr3_length: 15
cdr3_nt: TGTGCCAGCACCCCGGACAGGGGGCGCTGGGAGGGCTACACCTTC
cdr3_aa: CASTPDRGRWEGYTF

clone_size: few
j_call: TRBJ1-1
v_call: TRBV6-1
d_call: NA
cdr3_length: 13
cdr3_nt: TGTGCCAGCAGTGATATCAGGAACACTGAAGCTTTCTTT
cdr3_aa: CASSDIRNTEAFF